This T cell receptor beta chain was sequenced for a study of identical twins (dated by TCRdb to about 2016). With regard to the full study: To test whether fetal clonotypes persist, the study used deep sequencing on TCR alpha and beta repertoires from monozygotic twins, unrelated adults of various ages, and cord blood. Replicate twin experiments were performed at different times using different library preparation protocols to rule out contamination. On the study overall, not on this receptor specifically: Invariant T cells such as MAIT and iNKT could partly confound zero-insertion analyses, though diverse VJ usage argued against this for most clonotypes. Fewer insertions were carried by abundant cord blood beta clonotypes, a similar but weaker trend appeared in young adult naive repertoires, and no such trend appeared in memory repertoires. In beta out-of-frame sequences, excess twin sharing was weaker, because having fewer shared sequences lowered the signal-to-noise ratio. Because the same donors could not be followed over many years, the conclusions depended on cross-sectional statistical analysis. In monozygotic twins, recombination models systematically underestimated out-of-frame TCR alpha sharing, but the models matched the sharing seen between unrelated individuals. Compared with coincidental sharing between unrelated individuals, an excess of low generation-probability sequences was observed among out-of-frame TCR alpha sequences shared between twins.

Every donor in the study was a healthy Caucasian. The twin cohort comprised three pairs of female monozygotic twins, all aged roughly 18 to 30 years. Positive isolation kits from Invitrogen were used to isolate the CD4+ and CD8+ T cell populations. Library prep was done by 5' RACE. The sequencer listed for this sample is Illumina HiSeq 2000. Template switching introduced a universal primer binding site; the final cDNA contained a unique molecular identifier, enabling accurate counting of TCR cDNA molecules. Specific primers in the conserved constant-segment region were used to synthesize first-strand cDNA for TCR alpha and beta chains. Each cDNA library was double barcoded, with a SMART-Mk sample barcode plus Illumina barcodes, to control for contamination. TruSeq adapter sequences and Illumina sample barcodes were added in two successive PCR steps. The TCR alpha and beta cDNA libraries were sequenced on the Illumina HiSeq platform using custom primers. In the paper's pipeline: Unique molecular identifiers were extracted from raw reads with MiGEC, and CDR3 positions were determined with MiXCR. For each individual, recombination models were inferred using an EM algorithm with the repgenHMM and IGoR tools. The analysis of shared clonotypes was done with the tcR package in R, with sharing normalized by the product of cloneset sizes. Out-of-frame nonproductive sequences were analyzed to study raw recombination free of thymic and clonal selection effects. In-frame beta chains were kept once TCRdb had trimmed the public reads at Q25 with fastp and called clones with MiXCR. Rows are combined by CDR3 protein, so each entry shows the most common genes and DNA. TCRdb, rather than the study authors, made the V and J calls. This sample is represented by 460,000 or so distinct CDR3 sequences; 13% to 15% of them were singletons. The ten largest clones represent approximately 0.52% of the sample.

As for this clonotype: Its antigen target is currently unknown. Base-call qualities are not available, and no considerably larger clone is one nucleotide away.

Separately, the same data were catalogued under a study of yellow fever vaccine responses in identical twins. The second publication reports: The T cell response to vaccination in identical twins was reported by the authors to appear partly convergent and partly personalized. Focusing on identical twins, the study followed the T cell clones that responded to the vaccine, and did so with precision.

Sequences were obtained from CD4+ T cells sorted from blood. The source of this sequence is a woman younger than 35 in good health.

The encoded CDR3 is CASENRGLETQYF. The nucleotides read TGTGCCAGCGAAAACCGGGGCCTAGAGACCCAGTACTTC. Rearrangement joined TRBV12-3 or TRBV12-4 to TRBJ2-5, with the D gene tentatively TRBD1 or TRBD2, based on 5 matching bases in each. The CDR3 holds 13 amino acids from the cysteine to the phenylalanine. Only the CDR3 portion is preserved as DNA: 39 bases, with reading frame beginning at the first base. V and J lose 8 bases and 4 bases, and a span of 14 bases separates them.